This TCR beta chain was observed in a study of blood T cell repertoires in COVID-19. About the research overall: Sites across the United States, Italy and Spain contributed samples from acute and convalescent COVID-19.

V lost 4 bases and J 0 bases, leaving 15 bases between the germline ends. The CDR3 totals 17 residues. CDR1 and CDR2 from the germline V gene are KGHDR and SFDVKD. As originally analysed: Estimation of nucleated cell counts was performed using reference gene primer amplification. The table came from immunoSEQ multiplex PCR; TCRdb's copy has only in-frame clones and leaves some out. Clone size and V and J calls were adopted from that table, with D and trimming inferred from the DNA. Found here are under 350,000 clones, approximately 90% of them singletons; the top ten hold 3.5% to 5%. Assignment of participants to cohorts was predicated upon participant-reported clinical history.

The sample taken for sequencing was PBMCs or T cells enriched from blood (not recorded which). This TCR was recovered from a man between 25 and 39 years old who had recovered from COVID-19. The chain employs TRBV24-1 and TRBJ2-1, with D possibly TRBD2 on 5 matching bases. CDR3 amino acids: CATSDATRGSSYNEQFF. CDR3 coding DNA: TGTGCCACCAGTGACGCGACCCGGGGAAGCTCCTACAATGAGCAGTTCTTC.